A selection of T cell receptor beta chains follows, all from one sample in a study of cytomegalovirus exposure and HLA in healthy donors. The protocol was immunoSEQ multiplex PCR, while the TCRdb copy is restricted to in-frame clones and leaves out a portion. The sample includes about 120,000 clones, approximately 87% of them seen just once. Specimen: PBMCs. The receptors were gathered from a woman in her twenties or thirties in good health and CMV-seronegative. Both conserved end residues are part of each CDR3. A D gene is named only where the DNA matches it firmly. Size is stated for part of the rows, as once, few or many counts, or as a class when the clone is expanded.

TRBV13,TRBJ2-7,-,-,16,CASSLGGGVLTYEQYF,TGTGCCAGCAGCTTAGGTGGCGGGGTCCTTACCTACGAGCAGTACTTC
TRBV30,TRBJ1-4,-,-,16,CAWSFGVYRGTEKLFF,TGTGCCTGGAGTTTCGGGGTTTATCGGGGAACTGAAAAACTGTTTTTT
TRBV10-3,TRBJ2-7,TRBD2,-,17,CAIRRNREGLANYEQYF,TGTGCCATCAGGAGAAACAGGGAAGGACTAGCGAACTACGAGCAGTACTTC
TRBV10-3,TRBJ1-2,-,-,14,CAISVPGTIYGYTF,TGTGCCATCAGTGTTCCCGGGACAATCTATGGCTACACCTTC
TRBV19,TRBJ1-2,-,-,13,CASSVTGSYGYTF,TGTGCCAGTAGTGTGACAGGCAGCTATGGCTACACCTTC
TRBV7-6,TRBJ2-3,-,-,15,CASSLGGGLTDTQYF,TGTGCCAGCAGCTTAGGGGGGGGCCTGACGGATACGCAGTATTTT
TRBV30,TRBJ2-5,TRBD1,-,15,CAWSGGEQGRETQYF,TGTGCCTGGAGTGGTGGGGAACAGGGGAGAGAGACCCAGTACTTC
TRBV15,TRBJ1-6,TRBD1,-,15,CATSSGQGDSAPLHF,TGTGCCACCAGCAGTGGACAGGGTGATAGTGCACCCCTCCACTTT
TRBV5-6,TRBJ2-5,TRBD2,-,11,CASSGGGTQYF,TGTGCCAGCAGCGGCGGGGGGACCCAGTACTTC
TRBV7-2,TRBJ2-5,-,-,13,CASSRDNQETQYF,TGTGCCAGCAGTAGGGACAACCAAGAGACCCAGTACTTC
TRBV9,TRBJ1-6,-,-,14,CASSFRQADSPLHF,TGTGCCAGCAGCTTCCGACAGGCGGACTCACCCCTCCACTTT
TRBV6-5,TRBJ2-1,-,-,15,CASRERPSSYNEQFF,TGTGCCAGTCGGGAGCGCCCCAGCTCCTACAATGAGCAGTTCTTC
TRBV5-6,TRBJ2-7,TRBD2,-,14,CASSLSGGSYEQYF,TGTGCCAGCAGCCTGAGCGGGGGGAGCTACGAGCAGTACTTC
TRBV27,TRBJ2-7,-,-,14,CASSLLPGAYEQYF,TGTGCCAGCAGTTTATTGCCAGGGGCCTACGAGCAGTACTTC
TRBV7-2,TRBJ1-3,TRBD1,-,14,CASSATGVGNTIYF,TGTGCCAGCAGTGCTACAGGGGTCGGAAACACCATATATTTT
TRBV5-1,TRBJ2-3,TRBD1,-,14,CASSQGVSSDTQYF,TGCGCCAGCAGCCAGGGGGTCTCTTCGGATACGCAGTATTTT
TRBV7-9,TRBJ2-6,TRBD1,once,17,CASSLPDRISGANVLTF,TGTGCCAGCAGCTTACCGGACAGGATCTCTGGGGCCAACGTCCTGACTTTC
TRBV4-1,TRBJ2-2,-,-,13,CASSQEPGGELFF,TGCGCCAGCAGCCAAGAACCCGGCGGGGAGCTGTTTTTT
TRBV5-1,TRBJ2-2,TRBD1,-,16,CASSLGQGANTGELFF,TGCGCCAGCAGCTTGGGACAGGGGGCGAACACCGGGGAGCTGTTTTTT
TRBV7-5,TRBJ2-7,-,-,14,CARSFLLASYEQYF,TGTGCCAGAAGCTTCCTACTAGCGAGCTACGAGCAGTACTTC
TRBV6-5,TRBJ2-7,TRBD1,-,14,CASSYRSDRAEQYF,TGTGCCAGCAGTTACCGCTCGGACAGGGCGGAGCAGTACTTC
TRBV6-5,TRBJ1-1,TRBD1,-,15,CASSYNRGPNTEAFF,TGTGCCAGCAGTTACAACAGGGGGCCGAACACTGAAGCTTTCTTT
TRBV6-1,TRBJ1-4,-,once,12,CASSDEGEKLFF,TGTGCCAGCAGTGACGAGGGAGAAAAACTGTTTTTT
TRBV7-2,TRBJ2-7,TRBD1,-,14,CASSLGQVSYEQYF,TGTGCCAGCAGCCTAGGACAGGTCTCCTACGAGCAGTACTTC
TRBV11-2,TRBJ2-3,TRBD2,-,16,CASSPTSGGPPDTQYF,TGTGCCAGCAGCCCGACTAGCGGGGGCCCCCCGGATACGCAGTATTTT
TRBV2,TRBJ2-5,-,-,11,CASSREETQYF,TGTGCCAGCAGCAGGGAAGAGACCCAGTACTTC
TRBV5-1,TRBJ2-3,TRBD2,-,16,CASSSESGGAGDTQYF,TGCGCCAGCAGCTCCGAGAGCGGGGGGGCCGGAGATACGCAGTATTTT
TRBV18,TRBJ2-3,-,-,17,CASSPQRASEGKNTQYF,TGTGCCAGCTCACCACAGAGGGCTAGCGAGGGGAAGAATACGCAGTATTTT
TRBV7-9,TRBJ2-7,-,-,17,CASSLVANLPSSYEQYF,TGTGCCAGCAGCTTAGTGGCAAATCTGCCCAGCTCCTACGAGCAGTACTTC
TRBV5-1,TRBJ2-1,TRBD2,-,15,CASSVARGGGDEQFF,TGCGCCAGCAGCGTAGCGCGGGGGGGCGGCGATGAGCAGTTCTTC
TRBV30,TRBJ2-1,TRBD2,-,14,CAWTPTSAYNEQFF,TGTGCCTGGACCCCGACTAGCGCGTACAATGAGCAGTTCTTC
TRBV25-1,TRBJ1-6,-,-,13,CASTMADFSPLHF,TGTGCCAGCACCATGGCAGACTTTTCACCCCTCCACTTT
TRBV5-4,TRBJ2-1,-,-,15,CASSTRGGDYNEQFF,TGTGCCAGCAGCACCAGGGGAGGGGACTACAATGAGCAGTTCTTC
TRBV6-5,TRBJ1-2,TRBD1,-,14,CASSYPDRNYGYTF,TGTGCCAGCAGTTACCCGGACAGGAACTATGGCTACACCTTC
TRBV5-6,TRBJ1-2,TRBD1,-,16,CASSLWRTGGIYGYTF,TGTGCCAGCAGCTTGTGGCGGACAGGGGGTATTTACGGCTACACCTTC
TRBV19,TRBJ2-7,-,-,16,CASTSEDGNYSYEQYF,TGTGCCAGTACATCTGAAGATGGCAATTACTCCTACGAGCAGTACTTC
TRBV4-3,TRBJ2-3,TRBD2,-,17,CASSLWGASGATDTQYF,TGCGCCAGCAGCCTTTGGGGTGCTAGCGGGGCCACAGATACGCAGTATTTT
TRBV7-3,TRBJ2-3,TRBD2,-,17,CASSLTLAGGYTDTQYF,TGTGCCAGCAGCTTAACACTAGCGGGGGGGTACACAGATACGCAGTATTTT
TRBV9,TRBJ2-5,-,-,17,CASSVGRGGAAQETQYF,TGTGCCAGCAGCGTAGGAAGGGGGGGCGCGGCGCAAGAGACCCAGTACTTC